This paragraph covers one T cell receptor (beta chain) sequence. As processed by the authors: Reference gene primer amplification gave estimated nucleated cell counts. TCRdb keeps only in-frame clones here, not all; method: immunoSEQ multiplex PCR. The D gene and trimming were derived from the DNA, and the V and J assignments and clone size from that table. This sample carries 250,000 to 350,000 clones, approximately 86% of them seen once, and the ten largest clones take roughly 2.2%. V was clipped by 0 bases and J by 0 bases, with 7 bases between them. CDR1 is LGHNA, CDR2 YSLEER, per germline. The CDR3 has 15 amino acids. These data originate in a study of blood T cell repertoires in COVID-19. As for the study in general: The study drew acute and convalescent COVID-19 samples from the United States, Italy and Spain. T cells, B-cell-depleted T cells, or PBMCs provided the cDNA or gDNA that served as material.

This TCR derives from a woman between 45 and 60 years old who had recovered from COVID-19. The sequencing sample was made of peripheral blood. This chain links TRBV4-3 with TRBJ2-3, with D perhaps TRBD2 (5 bases). CDR3 region: CASSQEERSTDTQYF. In DNA, the CDR3 is TGCGCCAGCAGCCAAGAAGAGCGGAGCACAGATACGCAGTATTTT.